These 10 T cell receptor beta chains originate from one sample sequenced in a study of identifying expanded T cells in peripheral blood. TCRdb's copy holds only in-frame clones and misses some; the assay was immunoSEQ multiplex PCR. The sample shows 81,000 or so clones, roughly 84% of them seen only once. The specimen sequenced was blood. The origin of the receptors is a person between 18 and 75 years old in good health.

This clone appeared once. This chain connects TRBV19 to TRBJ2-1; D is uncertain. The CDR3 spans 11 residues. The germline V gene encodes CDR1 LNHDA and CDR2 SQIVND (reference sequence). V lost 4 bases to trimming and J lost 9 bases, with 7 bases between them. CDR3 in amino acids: CASSRWGEQFF. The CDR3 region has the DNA TGTGCCAGTAGTAGATGGGGTGAGCAGTTCTTC.

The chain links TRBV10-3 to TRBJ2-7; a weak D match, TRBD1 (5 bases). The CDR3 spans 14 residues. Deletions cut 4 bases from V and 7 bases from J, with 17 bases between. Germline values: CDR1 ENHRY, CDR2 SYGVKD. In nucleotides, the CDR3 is TGTGCCATCAGTGTTGAACAGGCCTCTTGGGAGCAGTACTTC. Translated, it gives CAISVEQASWEQYF.

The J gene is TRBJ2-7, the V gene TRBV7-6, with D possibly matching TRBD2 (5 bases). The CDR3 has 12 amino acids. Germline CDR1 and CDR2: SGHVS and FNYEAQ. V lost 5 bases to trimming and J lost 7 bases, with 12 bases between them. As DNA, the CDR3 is TGTGCCAGCAGCGCGCCGCCGGGGGAGCAGTACTTC. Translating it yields CASSAPPGEQYF.

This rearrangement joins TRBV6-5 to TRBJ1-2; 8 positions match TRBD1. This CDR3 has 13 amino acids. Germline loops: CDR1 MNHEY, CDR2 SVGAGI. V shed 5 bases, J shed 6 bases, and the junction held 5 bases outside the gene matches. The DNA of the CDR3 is TGTGCCAGCAGTCCCCAGGGGGCAAATGGCTACACCTTC. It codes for CASSPQGANGYTF.

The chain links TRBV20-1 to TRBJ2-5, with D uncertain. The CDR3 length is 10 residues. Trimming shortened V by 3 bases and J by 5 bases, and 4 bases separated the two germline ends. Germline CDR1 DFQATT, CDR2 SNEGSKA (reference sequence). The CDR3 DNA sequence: TGCAGTGCTAGGCAGGAGACCCAGTACTTC. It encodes CSARQETQYF.

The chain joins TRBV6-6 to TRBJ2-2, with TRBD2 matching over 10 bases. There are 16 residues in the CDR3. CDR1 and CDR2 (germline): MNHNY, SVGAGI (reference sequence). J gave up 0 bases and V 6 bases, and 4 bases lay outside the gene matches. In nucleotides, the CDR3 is TGTGCCAGCAGCCTGACTAGCGGGTCGAACACCGGGGAGCTGTTTTTT. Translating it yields CASSLTSGSNTGELFF.

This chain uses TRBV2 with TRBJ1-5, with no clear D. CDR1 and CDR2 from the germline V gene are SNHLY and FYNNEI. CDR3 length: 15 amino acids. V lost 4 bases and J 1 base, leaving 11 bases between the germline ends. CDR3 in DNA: TGTGCCAGCAGTGGTGAGGGCCTGAGCAATCAGCCCCAGCATTTT. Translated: CASSGEGLSNQPQHF.

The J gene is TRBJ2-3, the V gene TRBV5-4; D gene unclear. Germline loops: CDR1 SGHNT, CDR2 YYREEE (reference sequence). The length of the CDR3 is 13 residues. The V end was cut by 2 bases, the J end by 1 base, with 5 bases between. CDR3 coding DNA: TGTGCCAGCAGCTTAAAGGGCACAGATACGCAGTATTTT. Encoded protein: CASSLKGTDTQYF.

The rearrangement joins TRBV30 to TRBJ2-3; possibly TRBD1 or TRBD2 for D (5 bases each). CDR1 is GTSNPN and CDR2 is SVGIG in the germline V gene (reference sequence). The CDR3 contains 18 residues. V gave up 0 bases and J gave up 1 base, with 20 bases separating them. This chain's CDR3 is CAWSVPRGRAGGTDTQYF. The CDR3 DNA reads TGTGCCTGGAGTGTACCTAGGGGCAGGGCGGGCGGCACAGATACGCAGTATTTT.

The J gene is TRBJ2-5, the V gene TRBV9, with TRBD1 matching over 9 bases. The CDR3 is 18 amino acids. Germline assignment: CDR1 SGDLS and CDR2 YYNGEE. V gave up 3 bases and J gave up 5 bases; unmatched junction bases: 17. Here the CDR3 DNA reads TGTGCCAGCAGCGAGATGCCGGGACAGGGCGGGTTCGGGGAGACCCAGTACTTC. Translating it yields CASSEMPGQGGFGETQYF.